This TCR beta chain emerged from a study of post-analysis software for immune sequencing data. The study, taken as a whole, reports: Relative to controls, patients had about five TRBV segments at higher frequency, with TRBV5-6, TRBV5-1 and TRBV20-1 among these.

The CDR3 has 15 amino acids. CDR1 and CDR2 (germline): SGHTA, FQGNSA. V was cut by 1 base and J by 3 bases, with 13 bases left in between. The library was made from cDNA and included unique molecular identifiers. TCRdb ran MiXCR on the PCR reads and lists one entry per CDR3 protein. The sample has about 260,000 distinct CDR3 sequences; 36% are singletons. As concerns this clonotype: The antigen is not known.

Input material: blood. The J gene is TRBJ2-7, the V gene TRBV7-2; TRBD2 is a possible D gene (5 bases). The sequence was collected from a girl between 10 and 17 years old with multiple sclerosis. In DNA form, the CDR3 reads TGTGCCAGCAGCTTAGGGGTAGCGTCAGGCTACGAGCAGTACTTC. Encoded protein: CASSLGVASGYEQYF.